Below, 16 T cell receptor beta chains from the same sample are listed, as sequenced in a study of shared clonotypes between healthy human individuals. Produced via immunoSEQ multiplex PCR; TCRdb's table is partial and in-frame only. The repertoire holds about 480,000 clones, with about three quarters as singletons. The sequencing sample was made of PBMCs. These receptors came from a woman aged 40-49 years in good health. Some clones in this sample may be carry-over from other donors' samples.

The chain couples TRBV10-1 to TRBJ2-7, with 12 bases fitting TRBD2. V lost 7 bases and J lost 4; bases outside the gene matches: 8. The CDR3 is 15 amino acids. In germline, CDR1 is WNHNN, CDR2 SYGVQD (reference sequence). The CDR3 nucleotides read TGCGCCAGCAAGGCTAGCGGGAGGGCAGAATACGAGCAGTACTTC. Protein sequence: CASKASGRAEYEQYF.

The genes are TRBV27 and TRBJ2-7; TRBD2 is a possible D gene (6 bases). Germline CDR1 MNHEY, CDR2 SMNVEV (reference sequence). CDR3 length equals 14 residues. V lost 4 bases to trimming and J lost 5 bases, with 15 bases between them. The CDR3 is CASSSAREVDEQYF. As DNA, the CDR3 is TGTGCCAGCAGTTCAGCCAGGGAGGTCGACGAGCAGTACTTC.

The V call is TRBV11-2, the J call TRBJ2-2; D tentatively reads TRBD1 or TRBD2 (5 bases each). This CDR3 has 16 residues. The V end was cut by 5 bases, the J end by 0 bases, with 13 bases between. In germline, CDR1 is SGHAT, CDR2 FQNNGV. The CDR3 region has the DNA TGTGCCAGCAGCCCCGGGACGTGGACGAACACCGGGGAGCTGTTTTTT. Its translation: CASSPGTWTNTGELFF.

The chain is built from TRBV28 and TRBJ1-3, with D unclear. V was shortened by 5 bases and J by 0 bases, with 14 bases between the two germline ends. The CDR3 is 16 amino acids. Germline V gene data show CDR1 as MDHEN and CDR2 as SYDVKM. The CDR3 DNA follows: TGTGCCAGCAGTCCCATACAGCATTCCTCTGGAAACACCATATATTTT. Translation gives CASSPIQHSSGNTIYF.

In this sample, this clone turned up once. The CDR3 sequence: CASRGQGNVAQHF. The CDR3 region has the DNA TGTGCCAGCAGAGGGCAGGGGAATGTGGCCCAGCATTTT. The chain joins TRBV28 to TRBJ1-5, with TRBD1 as a possible D gene (6 bases). This CDR3 spans 13 amino acids. The V end was cut by 6 bases, the J end by 11 bases, with 17 bases between. Germline CDR1 reads MDHEN; CDR2 reads SYDVKM.

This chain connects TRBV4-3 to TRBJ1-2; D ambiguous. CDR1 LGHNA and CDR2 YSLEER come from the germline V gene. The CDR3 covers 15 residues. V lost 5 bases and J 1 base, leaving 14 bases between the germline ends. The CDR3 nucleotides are TGCGCCAGCAGCTCAACATTACCGAGTAACTATGGCTACACCTTC. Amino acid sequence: CASSSTLPSNYGYTF.

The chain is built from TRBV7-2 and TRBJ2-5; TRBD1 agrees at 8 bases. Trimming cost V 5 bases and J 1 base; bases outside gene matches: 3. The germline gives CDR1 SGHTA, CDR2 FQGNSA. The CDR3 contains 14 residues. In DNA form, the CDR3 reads TGTGCCAGCAGCAGACAGGGGTCCCAAGAGACCCAGTACTTC. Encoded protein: CASSRQGSQETQYF.

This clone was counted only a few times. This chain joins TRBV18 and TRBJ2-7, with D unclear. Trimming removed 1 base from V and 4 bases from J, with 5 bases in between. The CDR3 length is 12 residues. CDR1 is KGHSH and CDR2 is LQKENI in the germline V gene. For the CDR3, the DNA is TGTGCCAGCTCACCACTTCCATACGAGCAGTACTTC. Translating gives CASSPLPYEQYF.

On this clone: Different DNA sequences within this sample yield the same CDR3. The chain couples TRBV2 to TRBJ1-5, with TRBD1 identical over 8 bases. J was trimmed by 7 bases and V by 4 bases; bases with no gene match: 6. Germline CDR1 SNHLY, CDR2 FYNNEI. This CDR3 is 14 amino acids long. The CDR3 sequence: CASSGTGGRQPQHF. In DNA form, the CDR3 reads TGTGCCAGCAGTGGAACAGGGGGTCGCCAGCCCCAGCATTTT.

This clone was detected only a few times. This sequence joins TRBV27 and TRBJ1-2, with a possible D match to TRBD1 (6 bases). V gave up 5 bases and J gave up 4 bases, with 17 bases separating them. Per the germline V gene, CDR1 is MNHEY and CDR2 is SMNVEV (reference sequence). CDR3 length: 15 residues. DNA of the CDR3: TGTGCCAGCAGTAGCTTACAGGGTAGAGGCTATGGCTACACCTTC. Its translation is CASSSLQGRGYGYTF.

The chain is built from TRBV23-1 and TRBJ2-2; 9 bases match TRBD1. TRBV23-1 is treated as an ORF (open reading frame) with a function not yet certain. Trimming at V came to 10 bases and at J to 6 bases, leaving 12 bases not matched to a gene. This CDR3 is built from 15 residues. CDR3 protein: CANNRGQSGAGELFF. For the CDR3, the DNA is TGCGCCAACAACAGGGGGCAAAGTGGGGCCGGGGAGCTGTTTTTT.

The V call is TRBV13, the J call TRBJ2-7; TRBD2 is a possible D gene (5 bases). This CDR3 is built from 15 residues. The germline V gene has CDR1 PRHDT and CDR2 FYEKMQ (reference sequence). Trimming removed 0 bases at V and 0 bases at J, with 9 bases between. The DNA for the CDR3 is TGTGCCAGCAGCTTAGGGAACGGACTCTCCTACGAGCAGTACTTC. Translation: CASSLGNGLSYEQYF.

The chain's CDR3 is CASSQGVWGAGNTIYF. The CDR3 coding sequence is TGCGCCAGCAGCCAAGGAGTATGGGGGGCTGGAAACACCATATATTTT. The chain joins TRBV4-1 to TRBJ1-3; D is perhaps TRBD1 (5 bases). Per germline, CDR1 MGHRA and CDR2 YSYEKL. The CDR3 runs 16 residues. V was pared by 1 base and J by 2 bases, with 12 bases between.

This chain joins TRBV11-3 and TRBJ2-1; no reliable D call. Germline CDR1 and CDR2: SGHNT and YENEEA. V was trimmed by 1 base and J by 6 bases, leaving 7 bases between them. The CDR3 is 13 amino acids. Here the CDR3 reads CASSLGYPNEQFF. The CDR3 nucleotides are TGTGCCAGCAGCTTAGGATACCCCAATGAGCAGTTCTTC.

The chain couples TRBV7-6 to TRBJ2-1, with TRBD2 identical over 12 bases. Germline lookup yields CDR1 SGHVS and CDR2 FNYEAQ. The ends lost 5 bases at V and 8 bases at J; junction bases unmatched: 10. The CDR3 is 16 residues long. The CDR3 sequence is CASSKLRRLAGDEQFF. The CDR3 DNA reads TGTGCCAGCAGCAAACTAAGGCGACTAGCGGGAGATGAGCAGTTCTTC.

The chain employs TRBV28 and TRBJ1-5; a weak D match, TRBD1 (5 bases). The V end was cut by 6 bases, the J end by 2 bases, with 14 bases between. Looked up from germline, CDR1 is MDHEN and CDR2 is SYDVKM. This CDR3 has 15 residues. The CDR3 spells CASSPGGDGNQPQHF. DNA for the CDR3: TGTGCCAGCAGCCCGGGGGGGGACGGCAATCAGCCCCAGCATTTT. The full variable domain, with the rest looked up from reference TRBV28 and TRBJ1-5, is DVKVTQSSRYLVKRTGEKVFLECVQDMDHENMFWYRQDPGLGLRLIYFSYDVKMKEKGDIPEGYSVSREKKERFSLILESASTNQTSMYLCASSPGGDGNQPQHFGDGTRLSIL.